The 28 T cell receptor beta chains presented below share a single source sample, sequenced in a study of T-cell reconstitution after alpha-beta-depleted transplantation in children. Unique molecular identifiers were used to barcode this TCRbeta library. TCRdb ran MiXCR on the PCR reads and lists one entry per CDR3 protein. The sample has around 580,000 distinct CDR3 sequences, roughly 27% seen once. Sequenced here: PBMCs, sampled before TCRalphabeta/CD19-depleted stem cell transplant. The source is a boy less than two years old with Wiskott-Aldrich syndrome, due to receive a stem cell transplant.

Regarding this clonotype: Given a much more abundant clone one base away, this may be a read error. Because the CDR3 is missing its conserved closing phenylalanine or tryptophan, this is likely a read error. The chain links TRBV5-1 to TRBJ2-7; 14 positions match TRBD2. Unmatched junction bases numbered 8, after V lost 4 bases and J lost 5 bases. The CDR3 contains 16 residues. CDR1 and CDR2 from the germline V gene are SGHRS and YFSETQ. The CDR3 DNA follows: TGCGCCAGCAGCGGCACCGGGACTAGCGGGAGTGACGAGCAGTACTTG. Residues: CASSGTGTSGSDEQYL.

The rearrangement links TRBV5-5 to TRBJ2-1; D unresolved. Germline values: CDR1 SGHKS, CDR2 YYEKEE (reference sequence). The V end was cut by 1 base, the J end by 5 bases, with 10 bases between. There are 14 residues in the CDR3. The CDR3, as DNA: TGTGCCAGCAGCTTGATCATGGAGAACAATGAGCAGTTCTTC. Its translation: CASSLIMENNEQFF.

This clonotype was counted a few times. The CDR3: CATLQGTNEKLFF. In DNA, the CDR3 is TGTGCCACCCTACAGGGAACTAATGAAAAACTGTTTTTT. The chain has TRBV28 and TRBJ1-4; tentatively, D is TRBD1 (6 bases). Looked up from germline, CDR1 is MDHEN and CDR2 is SYDVKM. The CDR3 has 13 residues. The V and J ends lost 10 bases and 1 base respectively, with 10 bases between them.

The rearrangement uses TRBV29-1 and TRBJ1-2; D gene uncertain. This CDR3 region has 14 residues. Trimming took 8 bases from V and 2 from J, leaving 18 bases between them. Germline V gene sequence: CDR1 SQVTM, CDR2 ANQGSEA. The CDR3 coding sequence is TGCAGCACCTCAACGGCCGGGAAAAACTATGGCTACACCTTC. As protein: CSTSTAGKNYGYTF.

This rearrangement joins TRBV20-1 to TRBJ2-1, with 11 bases that match TRBD2. Germline CDR1 and CDR2: DFQATT and SNEGSKA (reference sequence). V dropped 6 bases and J dropped 2; count of bases not matched to a gene: 6. This CDR3 spans 15 amino acids. Here the CDR3 DNA reads TGCAGTGCCCTCCGACTAGCGGGGACCTACAATGAGCAGTTCTTC. Its translation is CSALRLAGTYNEQFF.

The J gene is TRBJ2-5, the V gene TRBV5-5; 13 nucleotides match TRBD2. Germline V gene sequence: CDR1 SGHKS, CDR2 YYEKEE (reference sequence). J gave up 5 bases and V 4 bases, and 11 bases lay outside the gene matches. CDR3 length: 17 residues. The CDR3 DNA follows: TGTGCCAGCAGCCCTCTGAGGACTAGCGGGAGCAGGGAGACCCAGTACTTC. The encoded protein is CASSPLRTSGSRETQYF.

The chain links TRBV20-1 to TRBJ2-1, with D maybe TRBD2 (5 bases). Germline CDR1 and CDR2: DFQATT and SNEGSKA (reference sequence). The CDR3 contains 13 residues. Trimming left V 4 bases short and J 5 bases short, with 12 bases between. The CDR3 here is CSATSGRDNEQFF. DNA for the CDR3: TGCAGTGCTACCAGCGGACGGGACAATGAGCAGTTCTTC.

V is TRBV5-1 and J is TRBJ2-3; D is perhaps TRBD1 or TRBD2 (5 bases each). The ends were cut back, 2 bases at V and 2 bases at J, with 9 bases in the middle. The CDR3 sequence is 14 residues long. Germline V gene sequence: CDR1 SGHRS, CDR2 YFSETQ. The CDR3 coding sequence is TGCGCCAGCAGCTTCCAGGGACCCACAGATACGCAGTATTTT. This translates into CASSFQGPTDTQYF. The full variable domain, in which reference TRBV5-1 and TRBJ2-3 provide the parts outside the CDR3, is KAGVTQTPRYLIKTRGQQVTLSCSPISGHRSVSWYQQTPGQGLQFLFEYFSETQRNKGNFPGRFSGRQFSNSRSEMNVSTLELGDSALYLCASSFQGPTDTQYFGPGTRLTVL.

The rearrangement links TRBV24-1 to TRBJ2-2, with TRBD1 identical over 9 bases. The CDR3 is made up of 16 amino acids. Germline V gives CDR1 KGHDR, CDR2 SFDVKD. The V segment lost 4 bases and the J segment 6 bases; nucleotides outside the gene matches: 8. The CDR3 here is CATSDSGTGSPGELFF. The CDR3 coding sequence is TGTGCCACCAGTGACTCCGGGACAGGGAGTCCCGGGGAGCTGTTTTTT.

This clonotype was seen a single time. The rearrangement links TRBV7-3 to TRBJ2-3; D gene uncertain. The V and J ends lost 5 bases and 2 bases respectively, with 11 bases between them. Germline V lookup: CDR1 SGHTA, CDR2 FQGTGA. This CDR3 is built from 14 residues. The CDR3 sequence is CASSPPRATDTQYF. The DNA for the CDR3 is TGTGCCAGCAGCCCCCCTAGGGCCACAGATACGCAGTATTTT.

This clonotype was counted only a few times. The rearrangement uses TRBV5-1 and TRBJ2-1; no clear D. This CDR3 has 11 residues. Trimming took 5 bases from V and 7 from J, leaving 7 bases between them. Germline CDR1 is SGHRS and CDR2 is YFSETQ. CDR3 DNA sequence: TGCGCCAGCAGAACCGGGAATGAGCAGTTCTTC. This translates into CASRTGNEQFF. The whole variable domain, filled in from reference TRBV5-1 and TRBJ2-1, reads KAGVTQTPRYLIKTRGQQVTLSCSPISGHRSVSWYQQTPGQGLQFLFEYFSETQRNKGNFPGRFSGRQFSNSRSEMNVSTLELGDSALYLCASRTGNEQFFGPGTRLTVL.

This chain links TRBV27 with TRBJ1-3, with 7 bases matching TRBD1. The CDR3 contains 12 residues. Germline V lookup: CDR1 MNHEY, CDR2 SMNVEV (reference sequence). J gave up 2 bases and V 8 bases, and 0 bases lay outside the gene matches. CDR3 sequence reads: CASQGAGNTIYF. In nucleotides, the CDR3 is TGTGCCAGCCAGGGGGCTGGAAACACCATATATTTT.

This clonotype has only a few counts. The rearrangement uses TRBV5-1 and TRBJ2-5, with 7 nucleotides matching TRBD2. V lost 5 bases to trimming and J lost 2 bases; unmatched junction nucleotides: 6. CDR3 size: 14 residues. Germline CDR1 and CDR2: SGHRS and YFSETQ. Here the CDR3 reads CASRDGTIQETQYF. For the CDR3, the DNA is TGCGCCAGCAGAGACGGGACTATACAAGAGACCCAGTACTTC.

This chain joins TRBV5-1 and TRBJ2-2; maybe TRBD1 (6 bases). Trimming cost V 4 bases and J 0 bases, with 13 bases left between them. Germline V CDR1 and CDR2: SGHRS, YFSETQ. The CDR3 is 16 residues long. CDR3 DNA: TGCGCCAGCAGCCCCTCAAGGACAGCGAACACCGGGGAGCTGTTTTTT. Translating it yields CASSPSRTANTGELFF.

The J gene is TRBJ2-6, the V gene TRBV14; D possibly corresponds to TRBD1 (5 bases). The CDR3 covers 15 residues. In germline, CDR1 is SGHDN, CDR2 FVKESK. V was cut by 1 base and J by 7 bases, with 11 bases left in between. CDR3 loop: CASSQVQGFANVLTF. CDR3 coding DNA: TGTGCCAGCAGCCAAGTGCAGGGATTTGCCAACGTCCTGACTTTC.

In this sample, this clonotype turned up a few times. The DNA for the CDR3 is TGTGCCAGCAGCGTAGGGACTAATGAGCTGTCTGGTGAGCAGTTCTTC. It codes for CASSVGTNELSGEQFF. The chain has TRBV9 and TRBJ2-1, with D perhaps matching TRBD2 (6 bases). V lost 0 bases and J 9 bases, leaving 19 bases between the germline ends. The germline V gene encodes CDR1 SGDLS and CDR2 YYNGEE. The CDR3 contains 16 residues.

The V gene is TRBV20-1, the J gene TRBJ2-5; the D gene could be TRBD1 or TRBD2 (5 bases each). The V end lost 0 bases, the J end lost 3 bases, and 14 bases lay between the germline ends. CDR1 is DFQATT and CDR2 is SNEGSKA in the germline V gene (reference sequence). CDR3 size: 15 residues. The CDR3 DNA reads as TGCAGTGCTAGAGATATAGGGACGGGAAAAGAGACCCAGTACTTC. It encodes CSARDIGTGKETQYF.

Many counts were recorded for this clonotype. The chain employs TRBV5-6 and TRBJ1-3; possibly TRBD1 for D (6 bases). This CDR3 comprises 15 residues. The germline V and J ends were trimmed by 2 bases and 4 bases, with 13 bases remaining between them. Germline lookup yields CDR1 SGHDT and CDR2 YYEEEE. The CDR3 sequence: CASSFRTVSGNTIYF. CDR3 in DNA: TGTGCCAGCAGCTTCCGGACAGTCTCGGGAAACACCATATATTTT.

This chain joins TRBV5-1 and TRBJ1-1, with D perhaps TRBD1 (6 bases). V was shortened by 1 base and J by 8 bases, with 12 bases between the two germline ends. CDR1 and CDR2 from the germline V gene are SGHRS and YFSETQ. The CDR3 spans 13 residues. CDR3 sequence: CASSLSLQGEAFF. DNA of the CDR3: TGCGCCAGCAGCTTGAGTTTACAGGGCGAAGCTTTCTTT.

The chain joins TRBV5-1 to TRBJ2-6; D gene uncertain. This CDR3 contains 15 residues. V lost 0 bases and J 0 bases, leaving 4 bases between the germline ends. Germline V gene data show CDR1 as SGHRS and CDR2 as YFSETQ. CDR3 DNA sequence: TGCGCCAGCAGCTTGGGCCCCTCTGGGGCCAACGTCCTGACTTTC. Translating it yields CASSLGPSGANVLTF.

The chain uses TRBV7-3 and TRBJ2-2; 11 positions match TRBD2. Per the germline V gene, CDR1 is SGHTA and CDR2 is FQGTGA. V shed 7 bases, J shed 3 bases, and the junction held 13 bases outside the gene matches. CDR3 size: 18 residues. The CDR3 protein is CASNLKTSGKKDTGELFF. The CDR3 DNA follows: TGTGCCAGCAACCTTAAGACTAGCGGGAAGAAGGACACCGGGGAGCTGTTTTTT.

This clonotype has just a few counts. J is TRBJ1-1 and V is TRBV4-1; 7 nucleotides agree with TRBD1. The CDR3 sequence is 15 residues long. Germline V gene data show CDR1 as MGHRA and CDR2 as YSYEKL. Trimming at V came to 1 base and at J to 0 bases, leaving 2 bases not matched to a gene. The CDR3: CASSQGGTVNTEAFF. The CDR3 DNA sequence: TGCGCCAGCAGCCAAGGGGGGACAGTGAACACTGAAGCTTTCTTT.

V and J are TRBV7-9 and TRBJ2-1, with 9 nucleotides matching TRBD2. The CDR3 sequence is 17 residues long. From germline, CDR1 is SEHNR and CDR2 FQNEAQ (reference sequence). J lost 8 bases, V lost 1 base, and 12 bases had no gene match. The chain's CDR3 is CASSLEWRGRAMYEQFF. The CDR3 DNA reads TGTGCCAGCAGCTTAGAGTGGCGCGGGAGGGCTATGTATGAGCAGTTCTTC.

This rearrangement joins TRBV29-1 to TRBJ1-2, with 8 bases lining up with TRBD1. The CDR3 has 12 amino acids. Germline V lookup: CDR1 SQVTM, CDR2 ANQGSEA. J gave up 6 bases and V 3 bases, and 3 bases lay outside the gene matches. The CDR3 region has the DNA TGCAGCGTTGAGGACAGGGTAAATGGCTACACCTTC. It specifies CSVEDRVNGYTF.

The chain is built from TRBV6-1 and TRBJ2-7; 10 bases are a match to TRBD1. The CDR3 is 15 amino acids. The germline V gene has CDR1 MNHNS and CDR2 SASEGT. Trimming removed 6 bases from V and 3 bases from J; junction bases left unmatched: 8. CDR3 bases: TGTGCCAGCAGAAGACAGGGGGCCGTAGTCTACGAGCAGTACTTC. Amino acid sequence: CASRRQGAVVYEQYF.

In this sample, this clonotype turned up a few times. This chain links TRBV7-8 with TRBJ2-1; possible D gene TRBD1, 5 bases. CDR1 is SGHVS, CDR2 FQNEAQ, per germline. Trimming took off 8 bases at V and 0 bases at J, with 11 bases between the two ends. The CDR3 contains 14 residues. CDR3 region: CASSRTYSYNEQFF. The CDR3 DNA sequence: TGTGCCAGCTCCAGGACATACTCCTACAATGAGCAGTTCTTC.

The V gene is TRBV6-1, the J gene TRBJ2-1; 9 nucleotides agree with TRBD1. J lost 5 bases, V lost 2 bases, and 4 bases had no gene match. Germline CDR1 reads MNHNS; CDR2 reads SASEGT. CDR3 length equals 15 residues. In DNA form, the CDR3 reads TGTGCCAGCAGTGAACCGGGACAGGGAAACAATGAGCAGTTCTTC. Its protein is CASSEPGQGNNEQFF.

V usage is TRBV7-6 and J usage is TRBJ2-2, with TRBD1 matching 7 bases. The CDR3 runs 16 residues. Germline V CDR1 and CDR2: SGHVS, FNYEAQ. The V gene end was trimmed by 5 bases and the J gene end by 7 bases; junction bases not matched to a gene: 13. The CDR3 protein is CASSTTGQRSFGELFF. The CDR3 DNA is TGTGCCAGCAGCACAACGGGACAGCGCAGTTTCGGGGAGCTGTTTTTT.